The clone carrying this TCR beta chain was counted between two and nine times. Its specificity is unknown. Per germline, CDR1 MNHEY and CDR2 SMNVEV (reference sequence). This CDR3 has 12 residues. V dropped 6 bases and J dropped 6; count of bases not matched to a gene: 4. Clones were read by immunoSEQ multiplex PCR, and TCRdb kept only the in-frame ones, dropping some. The repertoire holds roughly 100,000 clones, with around 91% as singletons. This sample was taken from a study of T cell responses to AZD1222 COVID-19 vaccine. Study conclusions and caveats: Across the whole spike, CD4 TCRs peaked at regions 160-218 and 743-854. Donors in the cohort were predominantly white British and more often female, and clonal diversity was possibly underestimated. Within unmutated variant regions lay the reported targets of nearly half of spike-specific TCRs.

The sample in question was peripheral blood, obtained on day 0 of AZD1222 vaccination. The chain has TRBV27 and TRBJ1-1; 7 bases map to TRBD1. The sequence was obtained from an adult in good health. In DNA, the CDR3 is TGTGCCAGCAGACACAGGGGTTCTGAAGCTTTCTTT. Protein: CASRHRGSEAFF.